The following is a T cell receptor (beta chain) sequence with its context. Only in-frame clones appear in the TCRdb table, and some are missing; sequencing was by immunoSEQ multiplex PCR. The data contain roughly 19,000 clones, around 82% of them singletons. The sample originates from a study of a mutant IDH1 vaccine in newly diagnosed glioma. Documented time point: baseline, week 1 (first vaccination visit). Treatment in this sample: pre-vaccination baseline after standard-of-care therapy. Germline values: CDR1 LNHDA, CDR2 SQIVND (reference sequence). Trimming at V came to 8 bases and at J to 6 bases, leaving 9 bases not matched to a gene. This CDR3 is built from 13 residues.

Sequences were derived from PBMCs, sampled from a glioma patient treated with radiotherapy, temozolomide or both. The chain carries TRBV19 and TRBJ1-2, with 7 bases aligning to TRBD1. This TCR came from a man aged 40-49 years with glioma. CDR3: CASLFGQDNGYTF. CDR3 coding DNA: TGTGCCAGTCTCTTCGGACAGGATAATGGCTACACCTTC.